This T cell receptor beta chain was found in a study of T cell repertoires in cytomegalovirus infection. For the study at large: A matching HLA type, together with CMV infection, was signaled by public TCR beta signatures. Study conclusions and caveats: CMV carriers having the relevant HLA were flagged by cumulative public TCR beta family frequency. HLA-C-restricted TCR beta clonotypes specific for CMV led the ex vivo response.

Via MiXCR, TCRdb re-called the reads, giving one row per CDR3 protein. The sample contains about 400,000 distinct CDR3 sequences, 15% to 20% of which appear only once. Germline CDR1 reads SGHTA; CDR2 reads FQGNSA. The junction had 2 bases not matched to a gene; V was cut back by 3 bases and J by 0 bases. The CDR3 runs 15 residues. This clonotype showed up many times. Its antigen is undetermined. The V call is TRBV7-2, the J call TRBJ2-1, with 7 bases matching TRBD2. This sequence originates from a human donor in good health (CMV status not recorded). Some clones in this sample may be carry-over from other donors' samples. The sample was PBMCs. The CDR3 protein is CASSFTSVSYNEQFF. CDR3 DNA: TGTGCCAGCAGCTTCACTAGCGTCTCCTACAATGAGCAGTTCTTC.